This TCR beta chain emerged from a study of long-term antiretroviral therapy in people with HIV. Study background: In the earliest collections, sampling predates the 2015 immediate-ART recommendation by about a decade.

Of note for this clone: The antigen is not known.

Study-wide results and caveats: Specimens of blood were obtained during about 2004 to 2017, possibly under older ART regimens. Repertoires from HIV showed CDR3 length ranges narrower than those of controls.

Sampling of each donor yielded at least one pre-ART PBMC sample and at least two post-ART PBMC samples. At survey level, the immunoSEQ assay was run in its v3.0 version. Here immunoSEQ multiplex PCR was the method, and the copy in TCRdb shows in-frame clones only, minus some. The sample carries about 15,000 clones, roughly four fifths recorded once. The CDR3 totals 13 residues. V dropped 7 bases and J dropped 2 bases, with 13 bases sitting between them. CDR1 is SQVTM and CDR2 is ANQGSEA in the germline V gene. The source of this sequence is a man aged 35 to 55 with HIV. The chain joins TRBV29-1 to TRBJ2-3, with D possibly called TRBD1 or TRBD2 (6 bases each). The sequencing here drew on unsorted PBMCs, taken just before starting antiretroviral therapy. In DNA form, the CDR3 reads TGCAGCGCAACAGGGACTTTCACAGATACGCAGTATTTT. Its protein product is CSATGTFTDTQYF.